This T cell receptor beta chain was obtained from a study of tumor and adjacent non-tumor tissue in lung cancer. Study-level information: On average, productive TCRbeta reads reached roughly 4.2 million per sample.

Germline V gives CDR1 SQVTM, CDR2 ANQGSEA. The CDR3 covers 15 residues. Notes on the study in general: Higher tumor TCR diversity was associated with shorter survival. Top 100 clones took a larger repertoire share in normal lung.

RNA was extracted from bulk tissue without any cell sorting. The normal lung tissue was taken more than 3 cm from the tumor edge. Three rounds of nested PCR, following a modified ARM-PCR protocol, produced the TCRbeta library. TCRdb redid the calling of the multiplex PCR reads with MiXCR, one entry per CDR3 protein. The sample consists of tens of thousands of distinct CDR3 sequences, about 68% of them appearing once. This clonotype is a singleton in its sample. Its matching antigen is unknown. At one of its ends the junction is not consistent with the germline gene, which may arise from a read error. This receptor was identified in a woman between 65 and 79 years old with non-small cell lung cancer. The specimen sequenced was distant non-tumor lung tissue. The V and J genes are TRBV29-1 and TRBJ1-4, with TRBD1 matching over 8 bases. Written as DNA, the CDR3 is TGCAGCGCTGAAGACGCAGGGGGCGTATCTGAAAAGCTGTTTTTT. As protein: CSAEDAGGVSEKLFF.